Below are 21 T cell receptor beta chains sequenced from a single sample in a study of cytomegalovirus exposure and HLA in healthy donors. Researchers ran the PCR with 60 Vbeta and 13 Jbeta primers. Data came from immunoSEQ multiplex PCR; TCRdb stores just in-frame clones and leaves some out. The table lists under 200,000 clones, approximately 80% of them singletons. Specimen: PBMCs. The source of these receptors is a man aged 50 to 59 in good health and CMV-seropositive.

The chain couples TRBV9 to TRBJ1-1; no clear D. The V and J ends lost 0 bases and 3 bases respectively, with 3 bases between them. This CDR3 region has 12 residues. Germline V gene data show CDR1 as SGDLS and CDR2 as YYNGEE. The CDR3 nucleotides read TGTGCCAGCAGCGTAGGCGACACTGAAGCTTTCTTT. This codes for CASSVGDTEAFF. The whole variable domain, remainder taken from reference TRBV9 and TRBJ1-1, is DSGVTQTPKHLITATGQRVTLRCSPRSGDLSVYWYQQSLDQGLQFLIQYYNGEERAKGNILERFSAQQFPDLHSELNLSSLELGDSALYFCASSVGDTEAFFGQGTRLTVV.

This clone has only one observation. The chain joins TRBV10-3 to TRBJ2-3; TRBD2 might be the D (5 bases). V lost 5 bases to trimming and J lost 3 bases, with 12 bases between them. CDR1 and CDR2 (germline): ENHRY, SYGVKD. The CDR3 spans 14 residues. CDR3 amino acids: CAISRERGTDTQYF. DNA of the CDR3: TGTGCCATCAGTCGCGAGAGAGGGACAGATACGCAGTATTTT.

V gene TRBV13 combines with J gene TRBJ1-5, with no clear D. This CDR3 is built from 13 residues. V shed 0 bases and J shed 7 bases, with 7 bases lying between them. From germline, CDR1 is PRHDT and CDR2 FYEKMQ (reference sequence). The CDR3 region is CASSLGEGQPQHF. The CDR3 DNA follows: TGTGCCAGCAGCTTAGGTGAGGGACAGCCCCAGCATTTT.

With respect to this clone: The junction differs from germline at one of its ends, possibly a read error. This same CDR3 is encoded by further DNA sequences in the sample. CDR3 loop: CASSQETGRNEKLFF. CDR3 bases: TGCGCCAGCAGCCAAGAAACAGGAAGGAACGAAAAGCTGTTTTTT. The V gene is TRBV4-3, the J gene TRBJ1-4; possible D gene TRBD1, 5 bases. Germline CDR1 and CDR2: LGHNA and YSLEER. The CDR3 is 15 amino acids.

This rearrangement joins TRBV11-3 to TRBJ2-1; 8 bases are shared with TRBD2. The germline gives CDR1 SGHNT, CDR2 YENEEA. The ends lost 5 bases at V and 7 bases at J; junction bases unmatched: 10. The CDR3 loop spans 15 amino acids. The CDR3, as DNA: TGTGCCAGCAGCCCAGCGGGGGCGCCGGGGAATGAGCAGTTCTTC. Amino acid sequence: CASSPAGAPGNEQFF.

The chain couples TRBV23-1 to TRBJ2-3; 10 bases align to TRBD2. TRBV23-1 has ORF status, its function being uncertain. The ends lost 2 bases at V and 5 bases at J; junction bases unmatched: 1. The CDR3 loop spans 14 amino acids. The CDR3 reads CASSQGLAEDTQYF. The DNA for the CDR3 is TGCGCCAGCAGTCAAGGACTAGCGGAAGATACGCAGTATTTT.

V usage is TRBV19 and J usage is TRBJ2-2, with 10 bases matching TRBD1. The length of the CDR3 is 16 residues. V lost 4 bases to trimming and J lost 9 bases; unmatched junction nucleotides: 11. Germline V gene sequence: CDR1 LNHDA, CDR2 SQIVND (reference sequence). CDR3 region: CASSSLGTGDHRELFF. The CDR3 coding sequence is TGTGCCAGTAGTAGTTTGGGGACAGGGGACCACCGGGAGCTGTTTTTT. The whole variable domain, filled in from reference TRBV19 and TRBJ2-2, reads DGGITQSPKYLFRKEGQNVTLSCEQNLNHDAMYWYRQDPGQGLRLIYYSQIVNDFQKGDIAEGYSVSREKKESFPLTVTSAQKNPTAFYLCASSSLGTGDHRELFFGEGSRLTVL.

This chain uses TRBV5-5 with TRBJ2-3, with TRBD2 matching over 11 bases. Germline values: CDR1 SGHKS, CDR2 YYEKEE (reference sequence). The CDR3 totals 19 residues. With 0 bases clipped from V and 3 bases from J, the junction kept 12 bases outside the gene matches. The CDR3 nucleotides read TGTGCCAGCAGCTTGGAGGGCGGGGCTAGCGGGGGGATGACAGATACGCAGTATTTT. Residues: CASSLEGGASGGMTDTQYF.

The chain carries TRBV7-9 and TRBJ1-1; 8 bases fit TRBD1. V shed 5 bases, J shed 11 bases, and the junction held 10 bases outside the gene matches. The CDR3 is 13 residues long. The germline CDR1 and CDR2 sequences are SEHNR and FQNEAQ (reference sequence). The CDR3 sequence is CASSPGQGEAAFF. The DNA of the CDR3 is TGTGCCAGCAGCCCCGGACAGGGCGAGGCTGCTTTCTTT.

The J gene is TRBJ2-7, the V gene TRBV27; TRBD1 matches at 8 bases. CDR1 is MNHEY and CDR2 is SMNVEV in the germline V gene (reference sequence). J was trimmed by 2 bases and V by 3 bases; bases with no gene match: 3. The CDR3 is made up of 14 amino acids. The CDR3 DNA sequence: TGTGCCAGCAGTTTCGGACAGGGAACCTACGAGCAGTACTTC. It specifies CASSFGQGTYEQYF.

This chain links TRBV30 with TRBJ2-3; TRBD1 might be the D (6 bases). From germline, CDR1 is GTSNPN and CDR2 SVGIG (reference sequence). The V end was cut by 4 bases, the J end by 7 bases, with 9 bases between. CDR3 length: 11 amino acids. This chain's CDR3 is CAWNRENTQYF. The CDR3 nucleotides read TGTGCCTGGAACAGGGAAAATACGCAGTATTTT. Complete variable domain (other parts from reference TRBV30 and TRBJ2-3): SQTIHQWPATLVQPVGSPLSLECTVEGTSNPNLYWYRQAAGRGLQLLFYSVGIGQISSEVPQNLSASRPQDRQFILSSKKLLLSDSGFYLCAWNRENTQYFGPGTRLTVL.

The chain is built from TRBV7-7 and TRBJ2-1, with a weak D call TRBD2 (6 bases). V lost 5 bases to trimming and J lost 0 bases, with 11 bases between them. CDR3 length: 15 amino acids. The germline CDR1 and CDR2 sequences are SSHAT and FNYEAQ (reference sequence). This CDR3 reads CASSKGLSSYNEQFF. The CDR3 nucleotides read TGTGCCAGCAGCAAGGGACTGAGCTCCTACAATGAGCAGTTCTTC.

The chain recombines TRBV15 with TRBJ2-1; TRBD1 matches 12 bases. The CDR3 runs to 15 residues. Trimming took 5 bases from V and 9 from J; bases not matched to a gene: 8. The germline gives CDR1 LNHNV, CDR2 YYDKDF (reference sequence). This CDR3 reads CATSGRDRGHVEQFF. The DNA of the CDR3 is TGTGCCACCAGCGGCCGGGACAGGGGGCATGTTGAGCAGTTCTTC.

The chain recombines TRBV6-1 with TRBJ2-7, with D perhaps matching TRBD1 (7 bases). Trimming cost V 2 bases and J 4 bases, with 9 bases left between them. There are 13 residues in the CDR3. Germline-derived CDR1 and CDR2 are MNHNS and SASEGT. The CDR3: CASSEQGGYEQYF. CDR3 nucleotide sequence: TGTGCCAGCAGTGAACAGGGGGGATACGAGCAGTACTTC.

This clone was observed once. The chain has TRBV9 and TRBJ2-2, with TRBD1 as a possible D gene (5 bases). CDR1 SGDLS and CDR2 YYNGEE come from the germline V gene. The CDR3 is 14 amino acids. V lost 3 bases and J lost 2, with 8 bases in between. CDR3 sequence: CASSGGSNTGELFF. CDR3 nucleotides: TGTGCCAGCAGCGGGGGCAGTAACACCGGGGAGCTGTTTTTT.

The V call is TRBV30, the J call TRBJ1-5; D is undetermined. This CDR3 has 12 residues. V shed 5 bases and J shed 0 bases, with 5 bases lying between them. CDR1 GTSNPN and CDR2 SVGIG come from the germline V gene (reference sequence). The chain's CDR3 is CAWSNSNQPQHF. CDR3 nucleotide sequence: TGTGCCTGGTCAAATAGCAATCAGCCCCAGCATTTT.

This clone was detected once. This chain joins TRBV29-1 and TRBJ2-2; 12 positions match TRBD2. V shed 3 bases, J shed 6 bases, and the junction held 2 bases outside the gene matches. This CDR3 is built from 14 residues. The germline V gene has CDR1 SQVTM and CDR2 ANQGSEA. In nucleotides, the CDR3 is TGCAGCGTTGATTGGACTAGCGGGGCCGGGGAGCTGTTTTTT. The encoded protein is CSVDWTSGAGELFF.

This CDR3 is CASTDRGTYEQYF. The DNA of the CDR3 is TGTGCCAGTACGGACAGGGGGACCTACGAGCAGTACTTC. The rearrangement joins TRBV19 to TRBJ2-7, with 10 bases matching TRBD1. After removal of 7 bases from V and 2 bases from J, the junction contained 2 bases not matched to a gene. CDR1 is LNHDA, CDR2 SQIVND, per germline (reference sequence). This CDR3 region has 13 residues.

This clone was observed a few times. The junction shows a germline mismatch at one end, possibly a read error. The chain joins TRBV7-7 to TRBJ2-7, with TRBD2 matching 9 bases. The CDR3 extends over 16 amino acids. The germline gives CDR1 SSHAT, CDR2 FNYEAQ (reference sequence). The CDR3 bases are TGTGCTAGCAGCCCTTCTTTAGCGGGGGCATCCTACGAGCAGTACTTC. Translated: CASSPSLAGASYEQYF.

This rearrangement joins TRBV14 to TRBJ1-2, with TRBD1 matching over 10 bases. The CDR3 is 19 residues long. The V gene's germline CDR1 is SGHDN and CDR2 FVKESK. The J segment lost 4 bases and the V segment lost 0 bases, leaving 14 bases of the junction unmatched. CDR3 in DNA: TGTGCCAGCAGCCAAGATTTCGTCTGGGGGACAGGGGAGTTCTATGGCTACACCTTC. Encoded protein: CASSQDFVWGTGEFYGYTF.

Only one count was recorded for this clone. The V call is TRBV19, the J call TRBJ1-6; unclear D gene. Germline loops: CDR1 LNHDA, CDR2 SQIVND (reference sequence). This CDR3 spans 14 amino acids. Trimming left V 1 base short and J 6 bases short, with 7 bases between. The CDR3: CASSIARANSPLHF. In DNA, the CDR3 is TGTGCCAGTAGTATAGCGCGGGCTAATTCACCCCTCCACTTT.